The rows below give T cell receptor beta chains drawn from one sample of a study of cytomegalovirus exposure and HLA in healthy donors. Method: immunoSEQ multiplex PCR; TCRdb's copy keeps in-frame clones and lacks some. The sample contains 110,000 to 150,000 clones, 80% of which appear only once. Sequencing was carried out using PBMCs. The receptors here all came from a middle-aged man in good health and CMV-seronegative. CDR3s include the opening cysteine and the closing phenylalanine or tryptophan. A D gene is named only where the DNA matches it firmly. The size entry is marked missing in some rows and otherwise reads once, few, many or a size class.

CDR3aa: CASSYLTGNTGELFF; CDR3nt: TGTGCCAGCAGTTACTTAACCGGGAACACCGGGGAGCTGTTTTTT; v_gene: TRBV6-5; d_gene: NA; j_gene: TRBJ2-2; abundance: NA
CDR3aa: CASSQPGQGLEKLFF; CDR3nt: TGTGCCAGCAGCCAACCGGGACAGGGGCTTGAAAAACTGTTTTTT; v_gene: TRBV16; d_gene: TRBD1; j_gene: TRBJ1-4; abundance: NA
CDR3aa: CASSEGSGSYEQYF; CDR3nt: TGTGCCAGCAGTGAAGGTAGCGGGTCCTACGAGCAGTACTTC; v_gene: TRBV2; d_gene: TRBD2; j_gene: TRBJ2-7; abundance: NA
CDR3aa: CASSENRGSNEQFF; CDR3nt: TGTGCCAGCAGTGAAAACAGGGGATCCAATGAGCAGTTCTTC; v_gene: TRBV6-1; d_gene: TRBD1; j_gene: TRBJ2-1; abundance: few
CDR3aa: CASTPLRGGGYGYTF; CDR3nt: TGTGCCAGCACCCCTTTGAGGGGGGGCGGCTATGGCTACACCTTC; v_gene: TRBV27; d_gene: NA; j_gene: TRBJ1-2; abundance: NA
CDR3aa: CASSRDGQVNYEQYF; CDR3nt: TGTGCCAGCAGCCGGGACGGACAGGTTAACTACGAGCAGTACTTC; v_gene: TRBV6-6; d_gene: TRBD1; j_gene: TRBJ2-7; abundance: NA
CDR3aa: CASSRYEDRGPTNYGYTF; CDR3nt: TGTGCCAGCAGCCGTTATGAGGACAGGGGCCCCACTAACTATGGCTACACCTTC; v_gene: TRBV7-8; d_gene: TRBD1; j_gene: TRBJ1-2; abundance: NA
CDR3aa: CASSYWTSGGNEQFF; CDR3nt: TGTGCCAGCAGCTATTGGACTAGCGGGGGCAATGAGCAGTTCTTC; v_gene: TRBV7-9; d_gene: TRBD2; j_gene: TRBJ2-1; abundance: NA
CDR3aa: CASSSSGGPHNEQFF; CDR3nt: TGTGCCAGCAGCTCTAGCGGGGGGCCCCACAATGAGCAGTTCTTC; v_gene: TRBV7-2; d_gene: TRBD2; j_gene: TRBJ2-1; abundance: NA
CDR3aa: CASSYFDSSDNEQFF; CDR3nt: TGTGCCAGCAGCTACTTCGACAGCTCCGACAATGAGCAGTTCTTC; v_gene: TRBV7-6; d_gene: NA; j_gene: TRBJ2-1; abundance: few
CDR3aa: CASRTGGLGYTF; CDR3nt: TGTGCCAGCAGGACAGGGGGCCTTGGCTACACCTTC; v_gene: TRBV2; d_gene: TRBD1; j_gene: TRBJ1-2; abundance: NA
CDR3aa: CASSQTGTVRSQYF; CDR3nt: TGTGCCAGCAGCCAAACTGGGACTGTCCGCAGTCAGTACTTC; v_gene: TRBV4-2; d_gene: NA; j_gene: TRBJ2-7; abundance: NA
CDR3aa: CASSLTGTEAFF; CDR3nt: TGCGCCAGCAGTTTGACAGGGACTGAAGCTTTCTTT; v_gene: TRBV10-2; d_gene: TRBD1; j_gene: TRBJ1-1; abundance: NA
CDR3aa: CASSLGSGGALTDTQYF; CDR3nt: TGTGCCAGCAGCTTGGGTAGCGGGGGGGCCCTCACAGATACGCAGTATTTT; v_gene: TRBV5-4; d_gene: TRBD2; j_gene: TRBJ2-3; abundance: NA
CDR3aa: CASSYGPTGEQYF; CDR3nt: TGTGCCAGCAGCTATGGACCGACAGGCGAGCAGTACTTC; v_gene: TRBV7-9; d_gene: NA; j_gene: TRBJ2-7; abundance: NA
CDR3aa: CASSLAGGNYEQYF; CDR3nt: TGTGCCAGCAGCTTGGCCGGGGGGAATTACGAGCAGTACTTC; v_gene: TRBV5-4; d_gene: TRBD2; j_gene: TRBJ2-7; abundance: NA
CDR3aa: CASSPLQGPANTGELFF; CDR3nt: TGTGCCAGCTCACCACTACAGGGACCCGCGAACACCGGGGAGCTGTTTTTT; v_gene: TRBV18; d_gene: NA; j_gene: TRBJ2-2; abundance: NA
CDR3aa: CASRPEDRGNQPQHF; CDR3nt: TGTGCCAGCAGACCTGAGGACAGGGGCAATCAGCCCCAGCATTTT; v_gene: TRBV27; d_gene: TRBD1; j_gene: TRBJ1-5; abundance: NA
CDR3aa: CASSFSRQGSGNTIYF; CDR3nt: TGCGCCAGCAGCTTCTCACGACAGGGTTCAGGAAACACCATATATTTT; v_gene: TRBV5-1; d_gene: TRBD1; j_gene: TRBJ1-3; abundance: NA
CDR3aa: CASSDWRSWETQYF; CDR3nt: TGCGCCAGCAGTGACTGGCGGTCGTGGGAGACCCAGTACTTC; v_gene: TRBV10-1; d_gene: NA; j_gene: TRBJ2-5; abundance: NA
CDR3aa: CASSIGTGDEKLFF; CDR3nt: TGTGCCAGCAGCATCGGGACAGGGGATGAAAAACTGTTTTTT; v_gene: TRBV7-6; d_gene: TRBD1; j_gene: TRBJ1-4; abundance: NA
CDR3aa: CASSPWTGLGPQHF; CDR3nt: TGTGCCAGCAGTCCCTGGACAGGCCTAGGGCCCCAGCATTTT; v_gene: TRBV28; d_gene: TRBD1; j_gene: TRBJ1-5; abundance: NA
CDR3aa: CASSLRTGVNSPLHF; CDR3nt: TGCGCCAGCAGCTTACGGACAGGTGTAAATTCACCCCTCCACTTT; v_gene: TRBV5-1; d_gene: TRBD1; j_gene: TRBJ1-6; abundance: NA
CDR3aa: CASAELAGGVDTQYF; CDR3nt: TGTGCCAGCGCAGAGCTAGCGGGGGGCGTCGATACGCAGTATTTT; v_gene: TRBV6-5; d_gene: TRBD2; j_gene: TRBJ2-3; abundance: NA
CDR3aa: CASSRDRNEKLFF; CDR3nt: TGCGCCAGCAGTAGAGACAGGAATGAAAAACTGTTTTTT; v_gene: TRBV10-2; d_gene: NA; j_gene: TRBJ1-4; abundance: few
CDR3aa: CASSESQGAFLRGYTF; CDR3nt: TGCGCCAGCAGTGAGTCACAGGGCGCCTTCCTCCGTGGCTACACCTTC; v_gene: TRBV10-2; d_gene: NA; j_gene: TRBJ1-2; abundance: NA
CDR3aa: CASSIDDSWAEPQHF; CDR3nt: TGTGCCAGTAGTATAGACGACAGCTGGGCTGAACCCCAGCATTTT; v_gene: TRBV19; d_gene: NA; j_gene: TRBJ1-5; abundance: NA
CDR3aa: CSAPAYGQIYNEQFF; CDR3nt: TGCAGCGCCCCAGCGTACGGACAGATTTACAATGAGCAGTTCTTC; v_gene: TRBV29-1; d_gene: NA; j_gene: TRBJ2-1; abundance: NA
CDR3aa: CASSHRDSERELFF; CDR3nt: TGCGCCAGCAGCCATCGGGACTCCGAACGGGAGCTGTTTTTT; v_gene: TRBV5-1; d_gene: NA; j_gene: TRBJ2-2; abundance: NA
CDR3aa: CASSLGQGSSEQYF; CDR3nt: TGTGCCAGCAGCTTAGGACAGGGTTCCTCCGAGCAGTACTTC; v_gene: TRBV11-2; d_gene: TRBD1; j_gene: TRBJ2-7; abundance: NA
CDR3aa: CASSLRGYQPQHF; CDR3nt: TGTGCCAGCAGTTTAAGGGGCTATCAGCCCCAGCATTTT; v_gene: TRBV27; d_gene: NA; j_gene: TRBJ1-5; abundance: NA
CDR3aa: CASSMSGDQETQYF; CDR3nt: TGCGCCAGCAGCATGAGCGGGGATCAAGAGACCCAGTACTTC; v_gene: TRBV5-1; d_gene: TRBD2; j_gene: TRBJ2-5; abundance: NA
CDR3aa: CASSTQWEGLSNKPQHF; CDR3nt: TGTGCCAGTAGTACCCAATGGGAGGGGTTGAGCAATAAGCCCCAGCATTTT; v_gene: TRBV19; d_gene: NA; j_gene: TRBJ1-5; abundance: once
CDR3aa: CASYPGQGRNQPQHF; CDR3nt: TGTGCCAGCTATCCCGGACAGGGGCGCAATCAGCCCCAGCATTTT; v_gene: TRBV2; d_gene: TRBD1; j_gene: TRBJ1-5; abundance: NA
CDR3aa: CSSSLGRGGVSDTQYF; CDR3nt: TGTTCCAGCAGCTTAGGGCGCGGCGGGGTCTCAGATACGCAGTATTTT; v_gene: TRBV7-9; d_gene: NA; j_gene: TRBJ2-3; abundance: few
CDR3aa: CASNPYFQETQYF; CDR3nt: TGTGCCAGCAATCCGTACTTTCAAGAGACCCAGTACTTC; v_gene: TRBV2; d_gene: NA; j_gene: TRBJ2-5; abundance: NA
CDR3aa: CASSADRVVSQYF; CDR3nt: TGTGCCAGCAGTGCCGACAGGGTGGTGTCCCAGTACTTC; v_gene: TRBV28; d_gene: TRBD1; j_gene: TRBJ2-5; abundance: NA
CDR3aa: CASSFGQGYEQYF; CDR3nt: TGTGCCAGCAGCTTCGGGCAGGGCTACGAGCAGTACTTC; v_gene: TRBV7-2; d_gene: NA; j_gene: TRBJ2-7; abundance: NA
CDR3aa: CASSDLQGARTEAFF; CDR3nt: TGTGCCAGCAGTGACTTACAGGGGGCGAGAACTGAAGCTTTCTTT; v_gene: TRBV6-1; d_gene: TRBD1; j_gene: TRBJ1-1; abundance: NA
CDR3aa: CASSKRGGNTGELFF; CDR3nt: TGTGCCAGCAGCAAGCGGGGGGGGAACACCGGGGAGCTGTTTTTT; v_gene: TRBV5-6; d_gene: TRBD2; j_gene: TRBJ2-2; abundance: NA
CDR3aa: CASSTGTLSSYEQYF; CDR3nt: TGTGCCAGCAGCACCGGGACTTTGAGCTCCTACGAGCAGTACTTC; v_gene: TRBV11-2; d_gene: NA; j_gene: TRBJ2-7; abundance: NA
CDR3aa: CASTLGGANGYTF; CDR3nt: TGTGCCAGCACCCTTGGGGGGGCGAATGGCTACACCTTC; v_gene: TRBV6-5; d_gene: NA; j_gene: TRBJ1-2; abundance: NA
CDR3aa: CAIRDRDTEAFF; CDR3nt: TGTGCCATCAGGGACAGGGACACTGAAGCTTTCTTT; v_gene: TRBV10-3; d_gene: TRBD1; j_gene: TRBJ1-1; abundance: few
CDR3aa: CASTSTGVQEKLFF; CDR3nt: TGCGCCAGCACCAGTACAGGGGTTCAGGAAAAACTGTTTTTT; v_gene: TRBV5-1; d_gene: TRBD1; j_gene: TRBJ1-4; abundance: NA
CDR3aa: CASSFEGARTEAFF; CDR3nt: TGTGCCAGCAGCTTCGAGGGGGCAAGGACTGAAGCTTTCTTT; v_gene: TRBV7-9; d_gene: TRBD1; j_gene: TRBJ1-1; abundance: NA
CDR3aa: CASSQEAVMNTEAFF; CDR3nt: TGCGCCAGCAGCCAAGAGGCGGTGATGAACACTGAAGCTTTCTTT; v_gene: TRBV4-1; d_gene: NA; j_gene: TRBJ1-1; abundance: NA
CDR3aa: CASSSNAGTVIYGYTF; CDR3nt: TGTGCCAGCAGTTCCAACGCCGGGACAGTTATATATGGTTACACCTTC; v_gene: TRBV28; d_gene: TRBD1; j_gene: TRBJ1-2; abundance: NA
CDR3aa: CATSREYAGLNTEAFF; CDR3nt: TGTGCCACCAGCAGAGAATATGCGGGGTTGAACACTGAAGCTTTCTTT; v_gene: TRBV15; d_gene: NA; j_gene: TRBJ1-1; abundance: NA
CDR3aa: CASSAGQPISGNTIYF; CDR3nt: TGTGCCAGCAGTGCGGGACAGCCAATCTCTGGAAACACCATATATTTT; v_gene: TRBV6-1; d_gene: TRBD1; j_gene: TRBJ1-3; abundance: NA
CDR3aa: CASSLAQGDGYTF; CDR3nt: TGTGCCAGCAGCTTAGCACAGGGTGACGGCTACACCTTC; v_gene: TRBV7-2; d_gene: NA; j_gene: TRBJ1-2; abundance: NA
CDR3aa: CAMRGGSHEQFF; CDR3nt: TGTGCCATGCGGGGAGGGTCCCATGAGCAGTTCTTC; v_gene: TRBV10-3; d_gene: TRBD2; j_gene: TRBJ2-1; abundance: NA
CDR3aa: CASSADPRGVWNEQFF; CDR3nt: TGTGCCAGCAGCGCCGACCCTCGGGGGGTTTGGAATGAGCAGTTCTTC; v_gene: TRBV9; d_gene: TRBD2; j_gene: TRBJ2-1; abundance: NA
CDR3aa: CASSYGGLAEFTDTQYF; CDR3nt: TGTGCCAGCAGTTACGGTGGACTAGCGGAGTTCACAGATACGCAGTATTTT; v_gene: TRBV7-9; d_gene: TRBD2; j_gene: TRBJ2-3; abundance: NA
CDR3aa: CASRGDRGLGYTF; CDR3nt: TGTGCCAGCAGGGGGGACAGGGGGCTTGGCTACACCTTC; v_gene: TRBV27; d_gene: TRBD1; j_gene: TRBJ1-2; abundance: NA
CDR3aa: CASSLRLAGIETQYF; CDR3nt: TGTGCCAGCAGTTTGCGGCTAGCGGGGATCGAGACCCAGTACTTC; v_gene: TRBV28; d_gene: TRBD2; j_gene: TRBJ2-5; abundance: NA
CDR3aa: CASSLTAGGYNEQFF; CDR3nt: TGTGCCAGCAGCTTAACGGCCGGCGGTTACAATGAGCAGTTCTTC; v_gene: TRBV7-2; d_gene: NA; j_gene: TRBJ2-1; abundance: NA
CDR3aa: CAISESNSPVAFF; CDR3nt: TGTGCCATCAGTGAGTCGAATTCCCCGGTAGCTTTCTTT; v_gene: TRBV10-3; d_gene: NA; j_gene: TRBJ1-1; abundance: NA
CDR3aa: CASSLDTSSYEQYF; CDR3nt: TGCGCCAGCAGCCTCGACACGAGCTCCTACGAGCAGTACTTC; v_gene: TRBV5-1; d_gene: NA; j_gene: TRBJ2-7; abundance: NA
CDR3aa: CASSFTSGTGAAYEQYF; CDR3nt: TGCGCCAGCAGCTTTACGTCGGGAACAGGGGCCGCCTACGAGCAGTACTTC; v_gene: TRBV5-1; d_gene: TRBD1; j_gene: TRBJ2-7; abundance: NA
CDR3aa: CASSHTPGLATDTQYF; CDR3nt: TGTGCCAGCAGCCATACCCCGGGACTAGCGACAGATACGCAGTATTTT; v_gene: TRBV5-4; d_gene: TRBD2; j_gene: TRBJ2-3; abundance: few